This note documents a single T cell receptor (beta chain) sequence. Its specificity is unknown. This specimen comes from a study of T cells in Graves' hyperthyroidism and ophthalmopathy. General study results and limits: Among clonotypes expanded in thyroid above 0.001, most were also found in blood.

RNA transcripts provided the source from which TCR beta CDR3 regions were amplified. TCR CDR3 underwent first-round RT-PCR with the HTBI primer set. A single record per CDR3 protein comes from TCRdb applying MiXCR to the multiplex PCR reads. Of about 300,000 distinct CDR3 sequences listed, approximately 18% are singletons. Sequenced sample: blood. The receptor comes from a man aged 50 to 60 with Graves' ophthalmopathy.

CDR3 DNA sequence: TGCGCCAGCAGCTTGGAGGCGGGAGACTACAATGAGCAGTTCTTC. Translating gives CASSLEAGDYNEQFF. The chain uses TRBV5-1 and TRBJ2-1, with 7 bases fitting TRBD2. Germline loops: CDR1 SGHRS, CDR2 YFSETQ. V lost 0 bases and J lost 3; bases outside the gene matches: 3. The CDR3 is made up of 15 amino acids. Complete variable domain (other parts from reference TRBV5-1 and TRBJ2-1): KAGVTQTPRYLIKTRGQQVTLSCSPISGHRSVSWYQQTPGQGLQFLFEYFSETQRNKGNFPGRFSGRQFSNSRSEMNVSTLELGDSALYLCASSLEAGDYNEQFFGPGTRLTVL.